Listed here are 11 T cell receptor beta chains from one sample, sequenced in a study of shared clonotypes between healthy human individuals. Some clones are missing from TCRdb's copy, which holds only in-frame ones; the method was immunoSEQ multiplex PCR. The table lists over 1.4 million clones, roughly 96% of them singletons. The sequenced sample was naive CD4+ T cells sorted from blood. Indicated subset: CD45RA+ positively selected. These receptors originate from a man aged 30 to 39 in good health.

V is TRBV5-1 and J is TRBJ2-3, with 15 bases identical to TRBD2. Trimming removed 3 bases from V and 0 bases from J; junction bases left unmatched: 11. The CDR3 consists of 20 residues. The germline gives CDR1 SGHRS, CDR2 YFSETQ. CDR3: CASSSGTSGRLHPSTDTQYF. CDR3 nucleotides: TGCGCCAGCAGCTCCGGGACTAGCGGGAGGTTACACCCGAGCACAGATACGCAGTATTTT.

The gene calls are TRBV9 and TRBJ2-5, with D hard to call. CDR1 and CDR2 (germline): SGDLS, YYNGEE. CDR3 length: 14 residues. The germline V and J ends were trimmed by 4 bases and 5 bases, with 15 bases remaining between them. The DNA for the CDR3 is TGTGCCAGCAGCCCAAGTACCCGGCAGGAGACCCAGTACTTC. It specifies CASSPSTRQETQYF.

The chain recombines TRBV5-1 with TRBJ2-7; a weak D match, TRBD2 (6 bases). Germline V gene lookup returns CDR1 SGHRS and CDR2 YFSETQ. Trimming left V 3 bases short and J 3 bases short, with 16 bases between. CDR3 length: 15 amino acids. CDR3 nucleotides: TGCGCCAGCAGCTGGGGACTCCATGCTAACTACGAGCAGTACTTC. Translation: CASSWGLHANYEQYF.

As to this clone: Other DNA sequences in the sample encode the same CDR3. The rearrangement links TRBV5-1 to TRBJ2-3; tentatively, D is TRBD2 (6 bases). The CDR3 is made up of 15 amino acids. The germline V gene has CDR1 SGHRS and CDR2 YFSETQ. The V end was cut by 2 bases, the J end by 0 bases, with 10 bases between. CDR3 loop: CASSFSGASTDTQYF. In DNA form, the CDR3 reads TGCGCCAGCAGCTTTAGCGGAGCGAGCACAGATACGCAGTATTTT.

Here the CDR3 DNA reads TGTGCCAGCAGCAAAACTGGAAACACCATATATTTT. Translated, it gives CASSKTGNTIYF. This chain links TRBV11-3 with TRBJ1-3; no definite D call. In germline, CDR1 is SGHNT, CDR2 YENEEA. There are 12 residues in the CDR3. Trimming cost V 5 bases and J 2 bases, with 4 bases left between them.

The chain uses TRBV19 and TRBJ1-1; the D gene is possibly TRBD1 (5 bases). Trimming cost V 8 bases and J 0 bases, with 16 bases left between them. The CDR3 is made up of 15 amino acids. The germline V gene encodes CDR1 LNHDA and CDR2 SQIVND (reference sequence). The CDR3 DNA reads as TGTGCCAGTGGGGCGAGAGGGCTAATGAACACTGAAGCTTTCTTT. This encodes CASGARGLMNTEAFF.

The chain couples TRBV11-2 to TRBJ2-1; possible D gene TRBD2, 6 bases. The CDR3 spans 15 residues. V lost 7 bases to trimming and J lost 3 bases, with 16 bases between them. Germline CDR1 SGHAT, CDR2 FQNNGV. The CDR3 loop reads CASTVRGNGYNEQFF. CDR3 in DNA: TGTGCCAGCACCGTCCGGGGGAACGGCTACAATGAGCAGTTCTTC.

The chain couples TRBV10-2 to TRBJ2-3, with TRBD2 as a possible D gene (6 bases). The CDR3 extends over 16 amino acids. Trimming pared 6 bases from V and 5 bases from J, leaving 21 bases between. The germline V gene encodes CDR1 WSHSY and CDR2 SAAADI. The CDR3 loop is CASSDLGLPRGDTQYF. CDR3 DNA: TGCGCCAGCAGCGACCTGGGACTCCCGAGGGGAGATACGCAGTATTTT.

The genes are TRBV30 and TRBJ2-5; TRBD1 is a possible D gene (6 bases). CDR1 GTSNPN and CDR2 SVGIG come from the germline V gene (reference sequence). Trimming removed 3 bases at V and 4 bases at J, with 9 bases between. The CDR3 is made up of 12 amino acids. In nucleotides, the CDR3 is TGTGCCTGGAGCCAGGGGAGAGAGACCCAGTACTTC. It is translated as CAWSQGRETQYF.

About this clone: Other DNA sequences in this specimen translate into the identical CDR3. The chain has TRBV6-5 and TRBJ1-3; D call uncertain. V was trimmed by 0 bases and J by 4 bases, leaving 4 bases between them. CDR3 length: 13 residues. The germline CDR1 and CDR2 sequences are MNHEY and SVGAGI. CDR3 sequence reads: CASSYSLGNTIYF. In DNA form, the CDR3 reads TGTGCCAGCAGTTACTCCCTGGGAAACACCATATATTTT.

The chain's CDR3 is CASSLGPTISSYEQYF. DNA of the CDR3: TGCGCCAGCAGCTTGGGGCCTACCATAAGCTCCTACGAGCAGTACTTC. The J gene is TRBJ2-7, the V gene TRBV5-1; D is ambiguous. V lost 0 bases and J 0 bases, leaving 13 bases between the germline ends. Per the germline V gene, CDR1 is SGHRS and CDR2 is YFSETQ. CDR3 size: 16 residues.